These 22 T cell receptor beta chains were sequenced from one sample in a study of naive and memory T cell subsets. An equimolar mix of two oligonucleotides served as the beta constant-region primer for TRBC1 and TRBC2. TCRdb re-analysed the UMI-ligation and nested PCR reads in MiXCR, keeping a single row per CDR3 protein. The sample consists of 140,000 to 150,000 distinct CDR3 sequences, about a sixth of them appearing once. The specimen sequenced was naive CD4+ T cells from blood. The source is a human donor in good health.

This clonotype has just a few counts. The rearrangement joins TRBV3-1 to TRBJ1-2, with 11 bases lining up with TRBD1. CDR1 is LGHDT and CDR2 is YNNKEL in the germline V gene (reference sequence). The CDR3 totals 15 residues. J lost 2 bases, V lost 6 bases, and 5 bases had no gene match. CDR3 in DNA: TGTGCCAGCAGTCTAGGACAGGGGGCGAACTATGGCTACACCTTC. Its translation: CASSLGQGANYGYTF.

The chain carries TRBV2 and TRBJ2-1; D may correspond to TRBD1 or TRBD2 (5 bases each). Germline V gene data show CDR1 as SNHLY and CDR2 as FYNNEI. V shed 6 bases and J shed 8 bases, with 17 bases lying between them. This CDR3 comprises 14 residues. CDR3 region: CASRRGTPGHEQFF. In nucleotides, the CDR3 is TGTGCCAGCAGGAGAGGGACCCCAGGACATGAGCAGTTCTTC.

This clonotype was detected a few times. This chain connects TRBV10-3 to TRBJ2-1; 7 nucleotides agree with TRBD1. Losses at the gene ends were 10 bases for V and 5 bases for J; bases not matched to a gene: 5. CDR3 size: 12 residues. Germline V gene data show CDR1 as ENHRY and CDR2 as SYGVKD. CDR3: CATRDSHNEQFF. CDR3 coding DNA: TGTGCCACACGGGACAGCCACAATGAGCAGTTCTTC.

This clonotype was detected a few times. The chain recombines TRBV10-3 with TRBJ2-7; TRBD1 or TRBD2 may be the D gene (5 bases each). Trimming stripped 11 bases from V and 2 bases from J, with 16 bases between. Germline V CDR1 and CDR2: ENHRY, SYGVKD. There are 13 residues in the CDR3. CDR3 sequence: CASTGTATYEQYF. CDR3 nucleotides: TGTGCCTCGACCGGGACGGCCACCTACGAGCAGTACTTC.

This sequence joins TRBV6-2 or TRBV6-3 and TRBJ1-1; 7 bases fit TRBD1. The ends lost 7 bases at V and 7 bases at J; junction bases unmatched: 6. This CDR3 is built from 12 residues. CDR1 is MNHEY, CDR2 SVGEGT, per germline. CDR3 sequence: CASNPRGVEAFF. The CDR3 nucleotides read TGTGCCAGCAACCCCAGGGGGGTTGAAGCTTTCTTT.

This clonotype was seen a few times. V and J are TRBV2 and TRBJ2-1; 11 positions agree with TRBD2. Germline V CDR1 and CDR2: SNHLY, FYNNEI. Unmatched junction bases numbered 7, after V lost 4 bases and J lost 8 bases. The CDR3 is made up of 15 amino acids. CDR3 region: CASSGLAGPRDEQFF. The CDR3 DNA sequence: TGTGCCAGCAGTGGACTAGCGGGACCCAGGGATGAGCAGTTCTTC.

This clonotype occurred a few times. The rearrangement joins TRBV12-3 or TRBV12-4 to TRBJ2-3; the match to TRBD2 covers 9 bases. The length of the CDR3 is 15 residues. After removal of 1 base from V and 4 bases from J, the junction contained 3 bases not matched to a gene. The CDR3 spells CASSLGAGGADTQYF. The CDR3 coding sequence is TGTGCCAGCAGTTTAGGAGCGGGAGGCGCAGATACGCAGTATTTT.

This clonotype has just a few counts. CDR3 in amino acids: CASSPGLAGGPGTDTQYF. The DNA of the CDR3 is TGTGCCAGCAGCCCGGGACTAGCGGGAGGGCCGGGCACAGATACGCAGTATTTT. The rearrangement joins TRBV6-6 to TRBJ2-3; 16 nucleotides align to TRBD2. CDR1 is MNHNY and CDR2 is SVGAGI in the germline V gene (reference sequence). J gave up 1 base and V 6 bases, and 7 bases lay outside the gene matches. The CDR3 is made up of 18 amino acids.

As concerns this clonotype: A much more abundant neighbour one base away suggests this may be a read error. This chain connects TRBV12-3 or TRBV12-4 to TRBJ2-1; D may be TRBD1 or TRBD2 (6 bases each). With 3 bases removed from V and 7 bases from J, the gap between germline ends came to 13 bases. The CDR3 length is 14 residues. Here the CDR3 reads CASSFQGRSNEQFF. Here the CDR3 DNA reads TGTGCCAGCAGTTTCCAGGGGAGGTCGAATGAGCAGTTCTTC.

A single count supports this clonotype. The rearrangement links TRBV14 to TRBJ2-5; D is uncertain. CDR1 and CDR2 (germline): SGHDN, FVKESK. The CDR3 contains 15 residues. Trimming removed 0 bases from V and 5 bases from J, with 13 bases in between. This CDR3 is CASSQDRARVETQYF. The CDR3 nucleotides read TGTGCCAGCAGCCAAGATCGGGCCCGGGTTGAGACCCAGTACTTC.

The V gene is TRBV3-1, the J gene TRBJ2-7; a weak D match, TRBD1 (6 bases). The CDR3 spans 14 residues. Trimming took off 4 bases at V and 6 bases at J, with 16 bases between the two ends. The germline CDR1 and CDR2 sequences are LGHDT and YNNKEL (reference sequence). The CDR3 is CASSPGQLISEQYF. CDR3 coding DNA: TGTGCCAGCAGCCCAGGACAGTTAATTAGCGAGCAGTACTTC.

This clonotype was seen a few times. V gene TRBV18 combines with J gene TRBJ2-7, with 7 positions matching TRBD1. V trimming: 3 bases; J trimming: 6 bases; junction bases outside the gene matches: 20. CDR3 size: 18 residues. CDR1 and CDR2 from the germline V gene are KGHSH and LQKENI. The CDR3 region is CASSPLGTAHPSYSEQYF. In DNA, the CDR3 is TGTGCCAGCTCACCGCTCGGGACAGCGCATCCCTCCTACTCCGAGCAGTACTTC.

CDR3 residues: CASETDSDTQYF. In nucleotides, the CDR3 is TGTGCCAGCGAGACAGACTCAGATACGCAGTATTTT. This rearrangement joins TRBV6-4 to TRBJ2-3; a weak D match, TRBD1 (5 bases). Trimming removed 8 bases at V and 4 bases at J, with 10 bases between. CDR3 length: 12 amino acids. Germline V gene sequence: CDR1 MRHNA, CDR2 SNTAGT.

This clonotype occurred a few times. The chain carries TRBV5-1 and TRBJ2-3; D gene unclear. CDR1 and CDR2 (germline): SGHRS, YFSETQ. This CDR3 contains 13 residues. Trimming pared 3 bases from V and 5 bases from J, leaving 10 bases between. The CDR3 here is CASSSKIEDTQYF. CDR3 nucleotides: TGCGCCAGCAGCTCCAAAATCGAAGATACGCAGTATTTT.

CDR3 sequence: CASSPVEADTEAFF. CDR3 sequence (DNA): TGTGCCAGCTCACCAGTCGAGGCAGACACTGAAGCTTTCTTT. The J gene is TRBJ1-1, the V gene TRBV18; D is undetermined. Looked up from germline, CDR1 is KGHSH and CDR2 is LQKENI. CDR3 length equals 14 residues. V was cut by 2 bases and J by 3 bases, with 10 bases left in between.

V gene TRBV6-2 or TRBV6-3 combines with J gene TRBJ2-1, with D maybe TRBD2 (6 bases). Trimming took 4 bases from V and 5 from J, leaving 12 bases between them. Germline-derived CDR1 and CDR2 are MNHEY and SVGEGT. The length of the CDR3 is 14 residues. The CDR3 protein is CASSSRAGHNEQFF. In DNA form, the CDR3 reads TGTGCCAGCAGTTCCAGAGCGGGCCACAATGAGCAGTTCTTC.

This clonotype turned up a few times. The chain has TRBV6-5 and TRBJ2-1; possibly TRBD2 for D (6 bases). Germline CDR1 is MNHEY and CDR2 is SVGAGI. Deletions cut 0 bases from V and 2 bases from J, with 11 bases between. The CDR3 length is 16 residues. The CDR3 DNA reads TGTGCCAGCAGTTACTCGTATGGGACTCCCTACAATGAGCAGTTCTTC. This gives the protein CASSYSYGTPYNEQFF.

This clonotype was detected a few times. In DNA, the CDR3 is TGTGCCAGTACTCGAGCTGACCTATCGTTGAACACTGAAGCTTTCTTT. Amino acid sequence: CASTRADLSLNTEAFF. This sequence joins TRBV28 and TRBJ1-1; D uncertain. This CDR3 comprises 16 residues. Germline V lookup: CDR1 MDHEN, CDR2 SYDVKM. V shed 9 bases and J shed 0 bases, with 20 bases lying between them.

The rearrangement joins TRBV19 to TRBJ1-1, with TRBD1 identical over 7 bases. The CDR3 spans 14 residues. The V gene end was trimmed by 6 bases and the J gene end by 4 bases; junction bases not matched to a gene: 8. Germline V gives CDR1 LNHDA, CDR2 SQIVND (reference sequence). The CDR3 DNA reads TGTGCCAGTAGCTTACAGGGGAGTGGCACTGAAGCTTTCTTT. Translated: CASSLQGSGTEAFF.

The table lists this clonotype with a few counts. V is TRBV15 and J is TRBJ2-3, with TRBD2 matching over 10 bases. The CDR3 covers 16 residues. Per the germline V gene, CDR1 is LNHNV and CDR2 is YYDKDF (reference sequence). J lost 1 base, V lost 1 base, and 2 bases had no gene match. CDR3 residues: CATSRGLAGRTDTQYF. The CDR3 DNA reads TGTGCCACCAGCAGAGGACTAGCGGGTCGCACAGATACGCAGTATTTT.

The rearrangement joins TRBV7-2 to TRBJ1-6; no clear D gene. From germline, CDR1 is SGHTA and CDR2 FQGNSA. V lost 2 bases to trimming and J lost 4 bases, with 15 bases between them. The CDR3 extends over 17 amino acids. The CDR3 is CASSLNIRTIYNSPLHF. As DNA, the CDR3 is TGTGCCAGCAGCTTAAATATCCGTACTATTTATAATTCACCCCTCCACTTT.

V usage is TRBV28 and J usage is TRBJ2-7, with 8 positions matching TRBD1. V lost 4 bases to trimming and J lost 0 bases; unmatched junction nucleotides: 5. This CDR3 is 15 amino acids long. Germline values: CDR1 MDHEN, CDR2 SYDVKM. In nucleotides, the CDR3 is TGTGCCAGCAGTTATGGGGACAGGAGCTCCTACGAGCAGTACTTC. It specifies CASSYGDRSSYEQYF.